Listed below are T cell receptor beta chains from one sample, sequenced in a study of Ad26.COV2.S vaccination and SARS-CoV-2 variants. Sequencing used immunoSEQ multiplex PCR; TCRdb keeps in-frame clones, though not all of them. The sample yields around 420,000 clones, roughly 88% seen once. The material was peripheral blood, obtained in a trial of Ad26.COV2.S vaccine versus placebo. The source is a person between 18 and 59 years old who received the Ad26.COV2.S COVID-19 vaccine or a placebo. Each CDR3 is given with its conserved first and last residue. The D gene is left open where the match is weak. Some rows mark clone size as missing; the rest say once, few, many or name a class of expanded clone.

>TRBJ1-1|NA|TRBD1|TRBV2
CASSGTLGQGGTEAFF
TGTGCCAGCAGTGGCACCTTGGGACAGGGAGGCACTGAAGCTTTCTTT
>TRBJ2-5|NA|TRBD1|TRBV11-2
CASSSRRQGAMKTQYF
TGTGCCAGCAGCTCCCGCCGACAGGGGGCGATGAAGACCCAGTACTTC
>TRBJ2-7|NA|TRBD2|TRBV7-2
CASSLGLAGGAYEQYF
TGTGCCAGCAGCTTAGGCCTAGCGGGGGGAGCCTACGAGCAGTACTTC
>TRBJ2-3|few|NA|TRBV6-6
CASTGATDTQYF
TGTGCCAGCACGGGGGCCACAGATACGCAGTATTTT
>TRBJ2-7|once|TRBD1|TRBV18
CASSPGQGDPYEQYF
TGTGCCAGCTCACCGGGACAGGGGGACCCCTACGAGCAGTACTTC
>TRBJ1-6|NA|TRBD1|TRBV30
CAWSVGTGYNSPLHF
TGTGCCTGGAGTGTAGGGACAGGATATAATTCACCCCTCCACTTT
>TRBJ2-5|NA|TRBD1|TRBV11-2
CASSLVTGGETQYF
TGTGCCAGCAGCTTAGTCACAGGGGGTGAGACCCAGTACTTC
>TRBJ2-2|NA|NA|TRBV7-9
CASFRAGNTGELFF
TGTGCCAGCTTCCGTGCGGGGAACACCGGGGAGCTGTTTTTT
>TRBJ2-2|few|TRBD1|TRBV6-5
CASRKQEGGPGELFF
TGTGCCAGCCGAAAACAGGAAGGGGGCCCCGGGGAGCTGTTTTTT
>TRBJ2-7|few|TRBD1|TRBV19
CASSIDRTGYEQYF
TGTGCCAGTAGTATAGACCGGACAGGGTACGAGCAGTACTTC
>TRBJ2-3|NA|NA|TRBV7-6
CASSLAGPPTDTQYF
TGTGCCAGCAGCTTAGCCGGTCCCCCCACAGATACGCAGTATTTT
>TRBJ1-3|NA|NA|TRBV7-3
CASRLSRKAGNTIYF
TGTGCCAGCAGGCTCTCGCGGAAGGCTGGAAACACCATATATTTT
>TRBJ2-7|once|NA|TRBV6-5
CASRPKDTLIHEQYF
TGTGCCAGCAGACCCAAAGACACATTAATCCACGAGCAGTACTTC
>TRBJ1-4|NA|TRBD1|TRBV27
CASGKVDRVEKLFF
TGTGCCAGCGGCAAGGTCGACAGGGTTGAAAAACTGTTTTTT
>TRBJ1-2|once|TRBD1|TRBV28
CASSPPSRGLNGYTF
TGTGCCAGCAGTCCGCCCAGCAGGGGGCTTAATGGCTACACCTTC
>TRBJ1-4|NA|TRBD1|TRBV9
CASSADPGGVEKLFF
TGTGCCAGCAGCGCAGACCCAGGGGGCGTTGAAAAACTGTTTTTT
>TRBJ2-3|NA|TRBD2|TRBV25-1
CASSLGGGFSTDTQYF
TGTGCCAGCAGTTTGGGGGGAGGGTTTAGCACAGATACGCAGTATTTT
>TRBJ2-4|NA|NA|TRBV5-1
CASSLAPTSSGMKNIQYF
TGCGCCAGCAGCTTGGCCCCAACCTCATCGGGGATGAAAAACATTCAGTACTTC
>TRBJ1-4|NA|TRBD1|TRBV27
CASSLRQGGEKLFF
TGTGCCAGCAGTTTACGGCAGGGGGGAGAAAAACTGTTTTTT
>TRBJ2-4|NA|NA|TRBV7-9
CASSSLTTRPHIQYF
TGTGCCAGCAGCTCTCTCACGACACGGCCACACATTCAGTACTTC
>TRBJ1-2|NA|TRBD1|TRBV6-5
CASRTTGGLWIYTF
TGTGCCAGCAGGACGACAGGGGGTCTATGGATCTACACCTTC
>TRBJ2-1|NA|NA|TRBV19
CASSISGNNEQFF
TGTGCCAGTAGTATCTCGGGGAACAATGAGCAGTTCTTC
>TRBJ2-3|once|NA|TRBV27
CASTHSASADTQYF
TGTGCCAGCACCCATAGCGCGTCAGCAGATACGCAGTATTTT
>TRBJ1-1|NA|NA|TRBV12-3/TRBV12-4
CASDWGRSTEAFF
TGTGCCAGCGATTGGGGAAGAAGCACTGAAGCTTTCTTT
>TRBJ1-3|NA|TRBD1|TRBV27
CASSLGRGPIAGNTIYF
TGTGCCAGCAGTTTGGGCAGGGGGCCTATTGCTGGAAACACCATATATTTT
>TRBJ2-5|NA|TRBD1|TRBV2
CASSDPGTGEETQYF
TGTGCCAGCAGTGATCCGGGGACAGGGGAAGAGACCCAGTACTTC
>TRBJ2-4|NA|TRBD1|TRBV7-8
CASSSLTAQGASKNIQYF
TGTGCCAGCAGCTCCCTTACGGCGCAGGGGGCGTCCAAAAACATTCAGTACTTC
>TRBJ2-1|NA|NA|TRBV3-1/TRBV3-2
CASTSGVRWFF
TGTGCCAGCACCTCAGGGGTTCGGTGGTTCTTC
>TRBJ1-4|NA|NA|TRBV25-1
CASRAGLWGEKLFF
TGTGCCAGCAGGGCAGGGTTGTGGGGTGAAAAACTGTTTTTT
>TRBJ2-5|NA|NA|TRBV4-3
CASSQGPSGAQETQYF
TGCGCCAGCAGCCAAGGACCCTCAGGAGCGCAAGAGACCCAGTACTTC
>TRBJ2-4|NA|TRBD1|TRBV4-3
CASSQDLGQGVDIQYF
TGCGCCAGCAGCCAAGATCTCGGACAGGGGGTGGACATTCAGTACTTC
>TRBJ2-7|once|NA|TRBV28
CASSYLLLPRTPNYEQYF
TGTGCCAGCAGTTACCTGCTCCTGCCTAGGACACCGAACTACGAGCAGTACTTC
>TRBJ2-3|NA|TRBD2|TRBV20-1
CSASFSGGPSTDTQYF
TGCAGTGCTAGTTTTAGCGGGGGGCCTAGCACAGATACGCAGTATTTT
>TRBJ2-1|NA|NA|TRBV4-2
CASSQVGQNSYNEQFF
TGTGCCAGCAGCCAAGTCGGTCAGAACTCCTACAATGAGCAGTTCTTC
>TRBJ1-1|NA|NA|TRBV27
CASSPYRSNTEAFF
TGTGCCAGCAGTCCCTACCGCTCGAACACTGAAGCTTTCTTT
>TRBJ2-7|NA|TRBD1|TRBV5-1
CASSWTGEGLYEQYF
TGCGCCAGCAGCTGGACAGGCGAGGGTCTCTACGAGCAGTACTTC
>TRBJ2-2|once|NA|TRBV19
CASNLGEWGGELFF
TGTGCCAGTAACTTGGGGGAGTGGGGTGGGGAGCTGTTTTTT
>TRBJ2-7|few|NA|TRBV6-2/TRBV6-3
CASSGVNGMREQYF
TGTGCCAGCAGTGGAGTAAACGGTATGAGGGAGCAGTACTTC
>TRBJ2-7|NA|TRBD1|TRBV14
CASSQGFRGRVYEQYF
TGTGCCAGCAGCCAAGGGTTCAGGGGGCGCGTCTACGAGCAGTACTTC
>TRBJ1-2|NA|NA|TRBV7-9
CASSSNYGYTF
TGTGCCAGCAGCTCGAACTATGGCTACACCTTC
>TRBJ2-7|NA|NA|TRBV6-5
CASSSPSDSHYEQYF
TGTGCCAGCAGCTCCCCCTCGGACAGCCACTACGAGCAGTACTTC
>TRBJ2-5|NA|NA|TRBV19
CASSIGLGREETQYF
TGTGCCAGTAGTATAGGACTGGGCAGGGAAGAGACCCAGTACTTC
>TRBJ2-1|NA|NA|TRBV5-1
CASRDTSYNEQFF
TGCGCCAGCAGGGACACCTCCTACAATGAGCAGTTCTTC
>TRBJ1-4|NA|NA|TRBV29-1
CSAGQSTNEKLFF
TGCAGCGCCGGCCAGTCAACTAATGAAAAACTGTTTTTT
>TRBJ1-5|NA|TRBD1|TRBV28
CASQNRGHPYQPQHF
TGTGCCAGTCAGAACAGGGGGCATCCTTATCAGCCCCAGCATTTT
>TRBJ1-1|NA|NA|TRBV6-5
CASSGRISNTEAFF
TGTGCCAGCAGCGGACGGATCTCGAACACTGAAGCTTTCTTT
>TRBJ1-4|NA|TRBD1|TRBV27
CASSRQGEKLFF
TGTGCCAGCAGTAGACAGGGTGAAAAACTGTTTTTT
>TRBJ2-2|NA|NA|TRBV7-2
CASSPVVFSGELFF
TGTGCCAGCAGCCCCGTGGTGTTTTCCGGGGAGCTGTTTTTT
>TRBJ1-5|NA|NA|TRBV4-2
CASSQIPGSSNQPQHF
TGTGCCAGCAGCCAAATACCCGGGAGCTCCAATCAGCCCCAGCATTTT
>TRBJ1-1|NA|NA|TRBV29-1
CSGQPGVEDTEAFF
TGCAGCGGACAGCCAGGGGTAGAGGACACTGAAGCTTTCTTT
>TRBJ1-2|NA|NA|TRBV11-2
CASSLAGSNYGYTF
TGTGCCAGCAGCTTAGCAGGCAGTAACTATGGCTACACCTTC
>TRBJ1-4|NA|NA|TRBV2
CASSEAGGINEKLFF
TGTGCCAGCAGTGAAGCGGGAGGAATCAATGAAAAACTGTTTTTT
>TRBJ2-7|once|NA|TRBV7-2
CASSLADYEQYF
TGTGCCAGCAGCTTAGCCGACTACGAGCAGTACTTC